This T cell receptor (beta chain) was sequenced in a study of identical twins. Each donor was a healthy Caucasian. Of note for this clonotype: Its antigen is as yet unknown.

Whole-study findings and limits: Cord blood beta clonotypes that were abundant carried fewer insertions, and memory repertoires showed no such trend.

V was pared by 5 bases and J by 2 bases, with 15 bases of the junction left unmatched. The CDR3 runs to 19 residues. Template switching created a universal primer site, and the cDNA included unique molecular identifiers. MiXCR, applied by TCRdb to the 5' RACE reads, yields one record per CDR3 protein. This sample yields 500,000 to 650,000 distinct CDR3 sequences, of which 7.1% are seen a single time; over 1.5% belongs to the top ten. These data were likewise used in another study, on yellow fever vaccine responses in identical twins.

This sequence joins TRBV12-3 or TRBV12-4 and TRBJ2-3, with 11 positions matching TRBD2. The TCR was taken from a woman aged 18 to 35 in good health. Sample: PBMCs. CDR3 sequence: CASSHQSRGTSGHTDTQYF. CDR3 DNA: TGTGCCAGCAGTCACCAGTCCCGTGGGACTAGCGGACACACAGATACGCAGTATTTT.